What follows are 27 T cell receptor beta chains derived from one specimen sequenced in a study of Graves' ophthalmopathy and Graves' hyperthyroidism. Amplifying from RNA transcripts, the study obtained TCR beta CDR3 regions. Amplification began with first-round RT-PCR using HTBI primers, then second-round multiplex PCR was performed. TCRdb analysed the multiplex PCR reads with MiXCR anew, one entry per CDR3 protein. The top ten hold roughly 3% of the sample, which has around 600,000 distinct CDR3 sequences, over 40% seen once. The sequenced sample was peripheral blood. These receptors originate from an adult man with Graves' ophthalmopathy.

The V call is TRBV7-9, the J call TRBJ2-5; tentatively, D is TRBD1 (5 bases). The CDR3 spans 16 residues. The V gene's germline CDR1 is SEHNR and CDR2 FQNEAQ (reference sequence). Trimming took off 5 bases at V and 2 bases at J, with 18 bases between the two ends. CDR3 sequence: CASSDYTTDKQETQYF. DNA of the CDR3: TGTGCCAGCAGCGATTACACCACGGACAAGCAAGAGACCCAGTACTTC.

This clonotype was observed many times. The chain employs TRBV2 and TRBJ1-1; D gene ambiguous. The germline CDR1 and CDR2 sequences are SNHLY and FYNNEI. Trimming took off 7 bases at V and 1 base at J, with 7 bases between the two ends. CDR3 length equals 12 residues. CDR3 amino acids: CASKAQNTEAFF. CDR3 coding DNA: TGTGCCAGCAAGGCACAGAACACTGAAGCTTTCTTT.

The chain recombines TRBV7-2 with TRBJ1-2; 9 nucleotides agree with TRBD1. Germline loops: CDR1 SGHTA, CDR2 FQGNSA. Germline trimming cut 3 bases from V and 6 bases from J; bases unmatched to any gene: 17. The CDR3 spans 18 residues. The CDR3 coding sequence is TGTGCCAGCAGCTTGGTTCCCTCTTTGACAGGGGGTACCCATGGCTACACCTTC. Encoded protein: CASSLVPSLTGGTHGYTF.

This clonotype was seen ten or more times. The J gene is TRBJ1-6, the V gene TRBV19; no clear D gene. Trimming left V 3 bases short and J 8 bases short, with 8 bases between. The CDR3 loop spans 13 amino acids. Germline lookup yields CDR1 LNHDA and CDR2 SQIVND (reference sequence). CDR3: CASSIGRDSPLHF. CDR3 bases: TGTGCCAGTAGTATTGGTAGGGATTCACCCCTCCACTTT.

This clonotype was observed at least ten times. The V and J genes are TRBV7-9 and TRBJ1-1, with TRBD1 as a possible D gene (5 bases). Germline assignment: CDR1 SEHNR and CDR2 FQNEAQ (reference sequence). The length of the CDR3 is 13 residues. V dropped 0 bases and J dropped 8 bases, with 10 bases sitting between them. This CDR3 reads CASSLAGTPEAFF. The DNA for the CDR3 is TGTGCCAGCAGCTTAGCCGGGACTCCAGAAGCTTTCTTT.

This chain links TRBV7-2 with TRBJ2-7, with 7 bases identical to TRBD2. The germline V gene encodes CDR1 SGHTA and CDR2 FQGNSA. This CDR3 has 15 amino acids. V dropped 6 bases and J dropped 7; count of bases not matched to a gene: 15. CDR3 nucleotide sequence: TGTGCCAGCAGTGTTAGAGGAGCGGGACTCGGGGAGCAGTACTTC. This gives the protein CASSVRGAGLGEQYF.

This clonotype came up a few times. V is TRBV6-1 and J is TRBJ2-7, with 9 bases lining up with TRBD2. The CDR3 length is 13 residues. Germline V lookup: CDR1 MNHNS, CDR2 SASEGT. V gave up 9 bases and J gave up 5 bases; unmatched junction bases: 8. CDR3 protein: CASTGLARDEQYF. The CDR3 bases are TGTGCCAGTACGGGACTAGCTCGGGACGAGCAGTACTTC.

This clonotype turned up a few times. J is TRBJ2-7 and V is TRBV7-8; the match to TRBD1 covers 8 bases. Germline lookup yields CDR1 SGHVS and CDR2 FQNEAQ. The trim removed 3 bases at V and 4 bases at J, leaving 11 bases unmatched. The CDR3 length is 16 residues. CDR3: CASSFGVLQGGYEQYF. CDR3 sequence (DNA): TGTGCCAGCAGCTTTGGTGTGCTACAGGGGGGATACGAGCAGTACTTC.

Note on this clonotype: The junction departs from the called germline gene at one end, perhaps through a read error. The chain carries TRBV20-1 and TRBJ2-6; D might be TRBD2 (6 bases). The CDR3 length is 16 residues. Germline CDR1 and CDR2: DFQATT and SNEGSKA (reference sequence). CDR3 nucleotides: TGCAGTGCGAGAGATTCCGGGGGAAAAGGGGCCAACGTCCTGACTTTC. Translation gives CSARDSGGKGANVLTF.

The chain is built from TRBV6-5 and TRBJ1-6; D is unclear. CDR1 and CDR2 from the germline V gene are MNHEY and SVGAGI. The V end was cut by 0 bases, the J end by 7 bases, with 13 bases between. The CDR3 has 16 residues. CDR3 nucleotides: TGTGCCAGCAGTTACTCGGCAGGTTGGAGAAATTCACCCCTCCACTTT. Translated, it gives CASSYSAGWRNSPLHF.

This clonotype was picked up many times. This rearrangement joins TRBV29-1 to TRBJ2-5; possible D gene TRBD1, 5 bases. The CDR3 runs to 13 residues. The V gene lost 3 bases and the J gene lost 1 base, with 9 bases spanning the gap. CDR1 is SQVTM and CDR2 is ANQGSEA in the germline V gene. The CDR3 nucleotides read TGCAGCGTTGAGAGACAGTCCCAAGAGACCCAGTACTTC. It translates to CSVERQSQETQYF.

This clonotype showed up just a few times. The J gene is TRBJ1-2, the V gene TRBV30, with 7 bases matching TRBD1. This CDR3 comprises 14 residues. Trimming removed 8 bases from V and 8 bases from J; junction bases left unmatched: 17. Germline CDR1 and CDR2: GTSNPN and SVGIG (reference sequence). CDR3 region: CAREPTGVPDGYTF. CDR3 coding DNA: TGTGCCCGCGAACCCACAGGGGTTCCGGACGGCTACACCTTC.

Ten or more counts support this clonotype. The chain links TRBV7-2 to TRBJ1-2, with D unresolved. The germline gives CDR1 SGHTA, CDR2 FQGNSA. V lost 2 bases and J lost 7, with 20 bases in between. The CDR3 is 16 residues long. CDR3 sequence reads: CASSLYGGDQVFGYTF. In DNA form, the CDR3 reads TGTGCCAGCAGCTTATATGGTGGTGATCAGGTCTTTGGCTACACCTTC.

This clonotype was observed at least ten times. The rearrangement uses TRBV10-3 and TRBJ2-7; D is perhaps TRBD1 (5 bases). V was clipped by 5 bases and J by 7 bases, with 18 bases between them. The length of the CDR3 is 14 residues. The germline V gene has CDR1 ENHRY and CDR2 SYGVKD. CDR3 sequence: CAISTFSQAREQYF. CDR3 nucleotides: TGTGCCATCAGTACTTTCTCACAGGCTCGGGAGCAGTACTTC.

This chain joins TRBV11-2 and TRBJ2-2; a weak D match, TRBD2 (5 bases). This CDR3 spans 15 amino acids. Trimming left V 4 bases short and J 0 bases short, with 9 bases between. Looked up from germline, CDR1 is SGHAT and CDR2 is FQNNGV. DNA of the CDR3: TGTGCCAGCAGCTCAGCGGTTACGAACACCGGGGAGCTGTTTTTT. Its translation is CASSSAVTNTGELFF.

A word on this clonotype: The CDR3 end shows no conserved phenylalanine or tryptophan, and so a read error is likely. This chain uses TRBV7-3 with TRBJ1-1, with D maybe TRBD1 (5 bases). V lost 2 bases to trimming and J lost 1 base, with 11 bases between them. The CDR3 totals 15 residues. Germline loops: CDR1 SGHTA, CDR2 FQGTGA. This chain's CDR3 is CASSLVLGTNTEAFL. CDR3 nucleotide sequence: TGTGCCAGCAGCTTAGTGCTCGGGACGAACACTGAAGCTTTCCTT.

The J gene is TRBJ1-1, the V gene TRBV11-1, with TRBD1 as a possible D gene (6 bases). The V end lost 11 bases, the J end lost 4 bases, and 11 bases lay between the germline ends. The germline CDR1 and CDR2 sequences are SGHAT and FQDESV (reference sequence). This CDR3 is 11 amino acids long. As DNA, the CDR3 is TGTGCCTTTCGGGGGGCCACTGAAGCTTTCTTT. Amino acid sequence: CAFRGATEAFF.

Concerning this clonotype: One end of the junction varies from germline; a read error may be responsible. The rearrangement uses TRBV10-3 and TRBJ1-6; D gene unclear. The CDR3 loop spans 13 amino acids. From germline, CDR1 is ENHRY and CDR2 SYGVKD. The CDR3 nucleotides are TGTGCCAGCAGTTACAACAGAAATTCACCCCTCCACTTT. Its translation: CASSYNRNSPLHF.

About this clonotype itself: A much bigger clone sits one base away, suggesting this may be a read error. V usage is TRBV5-5 and J usage is TRBJ1-4; D is perhaps TRBD1 (6 bases). The germline CDR1 and CDR2 sequences are SGHKS and YYEKEE (reference sequence). With 6 bases removed from V and 8 bases from J, the gap between germline ends came to 17 bases. The CDR3 spans 14 residues. The CDR3 is CASNRDKGREKLFF. For the CDR3, the DNA is TGTGCCAGCAACCGGGACAAGGGACGGGAAAAACTGTTTTTT.

J is TRBJ2-5 and V is TRBV29-1; 9 nucleotides agree with TRBD2. The germline gives CDR1 SQVTM, CDR2 ANQGSEA. The CDR3 extends over 15 amino acids. V dropped 3 bases and J dropped 1; count of bases not matched to a gene: 6. The CDR3 coding sequence is TGCAGCGTTGAGTCTAGCGGGACAGCCCAAGAGACCCAGTACTTC. Protein: CSVESSGTAQETQYF.

With regard to this clonotype: A junction end diverges from the germline sequence, so it may reflect a read error. The genes are TRBV10-3 and TRBJ1-5; D remains ambiguous. CDR1 ENHRY and CDR2 SYGVKD come from the germline V gene. CDR3 length: 17 amino acids. CDR3 sequence: CASSYLDPPYSNQPQHF. The CDR3 region has the DNA TGTGCCAGCAGTTACCTGGACCCCCCCTATAGCAATCAGCCCCAGCATTTT.

This rearrangement joins TRBV9 to TRBJ1-3; a weak D match, TRBD1 (5 bases). The CDR3 has 16 residues. CDR1 and CDR2 (germline): SGDLS, YYNGEE. The V end was cut by 4 bases, the J end by 4 bases, with 18 bases between. The CDR3 sequence: CASSQERGRAGNTIYF. As DNA, the CDR3 is TGTGCCAGCAGCCAAGAGAGGGGCCGAGCCGGAAACACCATATATTTT.

This clonotype appeared many times. The V call is TRBV2, the J call TRBJ1-5; perhaps TRBD1 as D (5 bases). Trimming took off 4 bases at V and 4 bases at J, with 8 bases between the two ends. The germline gives CDR1 SNHLY, CDR2 FYNNEI. The CDR3 is 13 amino acids. For the CDR3, the DNA is TGTGCCAGCAGTGCGTGGGGGAATCAGCCCCAGCATTTT. Amino acids: CASSAWGNQPQHF.

The rearrangement joins TRBV29-1 to TRBJ2-7, with TRBD1 identical over 7 bases. Germline loops: CDR1 SQVTM, CDR2 ANQGSEA. After removal of 7 bases from V and 3 bases from J, the junction contained 12 bases not matched to a gene. This CDR3 contains 14 residues. DNA for the CDR3: TGCAGCGCGTTAGATAGGGGGCAGGGCTACGAGCAGTACTTC. Protein product: CSALDRGQGYEQYF.

Of note for this clonotype: This may arise from a read error, as a much more abundant clone is one base away. V gene TRBV9 combines with J gene TRBJ1-4; a possible D gene is TRBD1 (6 bases). Germline V CDR1 and CDR2: SGDLS, YYNGEE. The CDR3 is 15 amino acids. The CDR3 spells CAGSQATGPNEKLFF. The CDR3 nucleotides read TGTGCCGGCAGCCAAGCTACAGGGCCGAATGAAAAACTGTTTTTT. Looking up the rest from reference TRBV9 and TRBJ1-4 gives the full variable domain: DSGVTQTPKHLITATGQRVTLRCSPRSGDLSVYWYQQSLDQGLQFLIQYYNGEERAKGNILERFSAQQFPDLHSELNLSSLELGDSALYFCAGSQATGPNEKLFFGSGTQLSVL.

This clonotype has just a few counts. One junction end does not reproduce the germline sequence, and a read error may be involved. This chain connects TRBV10-2 to TRBJ2-7; D call uncertain. Per germline, CDR1 WSHSY and CDR2 SAAADI. CDR3 size: 15 residues. CDR3 in amino acids: CASSEAAELSYEQYF. DNA of the CDR3: TGTGCCAGCAGTGAAGCTGCGGAACTCTCCTACGAGCAGTACTTC.

This clonotype was recorded at least ten times. The chain carries TRBV12-3 or TRBV12-4 and TRBJ1-2, with 7 bases identical to TRBD1. The CDR3 totals 14 residues. V lost 4 bases and J lost 4; bases outside the gene matches: 6. In nucleotides, the CDR3 is TGTGCCAGCAGTTCACCGGGACAGCCCTATGGCTACACCTTC. This sequence encodes CASSSPGQPYGYTF.